The clone carrying this TCR beta chain was seen a handful of times. This may be a read error: a much more frequent sequence differs by one nucleotide. Patients underwent thyroid surgery, and none had received any treatment before it. Per the original methods: Researchers built a distant-metastasis classifier for papillary thyroid cancer that drew on CDR3 differences across clinicopathological groups. TCRdb ran MiXCR on the PCR reads. TCRdb assigned the V and J calls; the authors' analysis was not used. The profile covers around 19,000 clones, with about 10% appearing a single time and 7.6% taken by the ten largest. This CDR3 contains 11 residues. Per the germline V gene, CDR1 is SGHAT and CDR2 is FQNNGV. These data come from a study of metastatic and nonmetastatic thyroid tumors.

The receptor comes from a female donor with papillary thyroid cancer or a benign thyroid nodule (not recorded which). Some clones in this sample may be carry-over from other donors' samples. V and J are TRBV11-2 and TRBJ2-7; tentatively, D is TRBD2 (5 bases). The source material was blood. CDR3 nucleotide sequence: TGTGCCAACAGCTGGCGGGTCGAGCAGTACTTC. It codes for CANSWRVEQYF.